The 29 T cell receptor beta chains below were found in one sample sequenced in a study of cytomegalovirus exposure and HLA in healthy donors. PCR used 60 Vbeta primers and 13 Jbeta primers. TCRdb's copy holds only in-frame clones and misses some; the assay was immunoSEQ multiplex PCR. This sample has some 150,000 clones, with more than 7.5% found just once. The material sequenced was PBMCs. Source of these receptors: a man aged 50 to 59 in good health and CMV-seronegative.

The chain has TRBV6-5 and TRBJ1-5; 8 bases line up with TRBD1. The CDR3 is 14 residues long. In germline, CDR1 is MNHEY, CDR2 SVGAGI. The junction had 8 bases not matched to a gene; V was cut back by 7 bases and J by 6 bases. The CDR3 region is CASKPTGESQPQHF. The DNA of the CDR3 is TGTGCCAGCAAACCGACAGGGGAGAGTCAGCCCCAGCATTTT.

The rearrangement joins TRBV5-1 to TRBJ2-1; TRBD1 matches 8 bases. J lost 7 bases, V lost 6 bases, and 12 bases had no gene match. Germline assignment: CDR1 SGHRS and CDR2 YFSETQ. This CDR3 comprises 15 residues. For the CDR3, the DNA is TGCGCCAGCACCTGGAGAGTACAGGGGGAAAATGAGCAGTTCTTC. It specifies CASTWRVQGENEQFF.

This clone was seen a few times. The chain carries TRBV5-4 and TRBJ2-1, with D possibly matching TRBD2 (6 bases). Trimming left V 3 bases short and J 11 bases short, with 12 bases between. The CDR3 extends over 12 amino acids. CDR1 and CDR2 (germline): SGHNT, YYREEE (reference sequence). The CDR3 loop is CASSYGRNQQFF. CDR3 in DNA: TGTGCCAGCAGCTACGGGAGAAATCAGCAGTTCTTC.

Only a few counts were recorded for this clone. The chain has TRBV28 and TRBJ2-5, with 7 bases aligning to TRBD1. Looked up from germline, CDR1 is MDHEN and CDR2 is SYDVKM. Losses at the gene ends were 5 bases for V and 9 bases for J; bases not matched to a gene: 15. The CDR3 runs to 15 residues. The CDR3 region is CASSPTVGGAPPQYF. The CDR3 DNA follows: TGTGCCAGCAGTCCGACGGTAGGGGGCGCCCCCCCCCAGTACTTC. The full variable domain, in which reference TRBV28 and TRBJ2-5 provide the parts outside the CDR3, is DVKVTQSSRYLVKRTGEKVFLECVQDMDHENMFWYRQDPGLGLRLIYFSYDVKMKEKGDIPEGYSVSREKKERFSLILESASTNQTSMYLCASSPTVGGAPPQYFGPGTRLLVL.

V and J are TRBV18 and TRBJ1-6; 11 bases are a match to TRBD1. CDR1 is KGHSH, CDR2 LQKENI, per germline. Unmatched junction bases numbered 2, after V lost 6 bases and J lost 7 bases. The CDR3 extends over 14 amino acids. The CDR3 spells CASSGQGANSPLHF. CDR3 in DNA: TGTGCCAGCTCCGGACAGGGGGCAAATTCACCCCTCCACTTT.

The table lists this clone with a few counts. This chain links TRBV10-3 with TRBJ2-3, with 7 bases fitting TRBD2. The CDR3 loop spans 14 amino acids. Germline V gene lookup returns CDR1 ENHRY and CDR2 SYGVKD. V lost 2 bases, J lost 1 base, and 0 bases stayed unmatched. CDR3 in DNA: TGTGCCATCAGTGAGGGGAGGGGCACAGATACGCAGTATTTT. It yields the protein CAISEGRGTDTQYF.

This clone was counted a few times. This rearrangement joins TRBV28 to TRBJ2-2; tentative D call: TRBD2 (5 bases). The CDR3 has 15 residues. In germline, CDR1 is MDHEN, CDR2 SYDVKM. Trimming left V 6 bases short and J 6 bases short, with 17 bases between. CDR3 sequence reads: CASRPGRLRPGELFF. The CDR3 DNA sequence: TGTGCCAGCAGACCCGGGCGACTACGGCCCGGGGAGCTGTTTTTT.

The chain combines TRBV25-1 with TRBJ2-7; D may be TRBD2 (5 bases). Trimming took 8 bases from V and 3 from J, leaving 20 bases between them. Germline V CDR1 and CDR2: MGHDK, SYGVNS. CDR3 length: 15 residues. This chain's CDR3 is CASSDTGKIHYEQYF. The CDR3, as DNA: TGTGCCAGCTCCGATACGGGAAAGATTCACTACGAGCAGTACTTC.

In its sample, this clone was seen many times. This sequence joins TRBV5-1 and TRBJ1-1; D unresolved. This CDR3 has 13 amino acids. Germline CDR1 SGHRS, CDR2 YFSETQ. V lost 0 bases, J lost 10 bases, and 13 bases lay in between. The CDR3 loop reads CASSLEGAGAAFF. The DNA for the CDR3 is TGCGCCAGCAGCTTGGAGGGCGCGGGTGCAGCTTTCTTT. Full variable domain (rest looked up from reference TRBV5-1 and TRBJ1-1): KAGVTQTPRYLIKTRGQQVTLSCSPISGHRSVSWYQQTPGQGLQFLFEYFSETQRNKGNFPGRFSGRQFSNSRSEMNVSTLELGDSALYLCASSLEGAGAAFFGQGTRLTVV.

The chain has TRBV25-1 and TRBJ2-7; TRBD2 matches at 7 bases. CDR1 is MGHDK, CDR2 SYGVNS, per germline. Germline trimming cut 0 bases from V and 0 bases from J; bases unmatched to any gene: 11. This CDR3 has 18 amino acids. The CDR3 sequence: CASSEYGGGFGSSYEQYF. The CDR3 DNA reads as TGTGCCAGCAGTGAATATGGGGGGGGTTTTGGGAGCTCCTACGAGCAGTACTTC.

DNA of the CDR3: TGCGCCAGCAGCCAAGGGGGGGCGGGAGGACGCTACAATGAGCAGTTCTTC. As protein: CASSQGGAGGRYNEQFF. The chain links TRBV4-1 to TRBJ2-1; TRBD2 aligns across 8 bases. V was clipped by 1 base and J by 3 bases; unmatched bases: 8. Germline values: CDR1 MGHRA, CDR2 YSYEKL. CDR3 size: 17 residues.

The chain combines TRBV25-1 with TRBJ1-1; D is ambiguous. The ends were cut back, 3 bases at V and 3 bases at J, with 5 bases in the middle. CDR1 MGHDK and CDR2 SYGVNS come from the germline V gene. The CDR3 runs to 12 residues. The CDR3 reads CASSDPYTEAFF. The CDR3 DNA is TGTGCCAGCAGTGACCCGTACACTGAAGCTTTCTTT.

This clone was seen only a few times. The chain links TRBV5-1 to TRBJ2-3, with TRBD2 matching over 8 bases. V was clipped by 4 bases and J by 2 bases; unmatched bases: 9. Per the germline V gene, CDR1 is SGHRS and CDR2 is YFSETQ. This CDR3 has 16 amino acids. CDR3 region: CASSHSGAADTDTQYF. Here the CDR3 DNA reads TGCGCCAGCAGCCATAGCGGGGCCGCGGACACAGATACGCAGTATTTT. Complete variable domain (other parts from reference TRBV5-1 and TRBJ2-3): KAGVTQTPRYLIKTRGQQVTLSCSPISGHRSVSWYQQTPGQGLQFLFEYFSETQRNKGNFPGRFSGRQFSNSRSEMNVSTLELGDSALYLCASSHSGAADTDTQYFGPGTRLTVL.

The gene calls are TRBV6-1 and TRBJ1-4; 7 bases are a match to TRBD1. The germline CDR1 and CDR2 sequences are MNHNS and SASEGT. The trim removed 6 bases at V and 7 bases at J, leaving 8 bases unmatched. This CDR3 is built from 14 residues. The CDR3: CASREGALGEKLFF. The CDR3 DNA follows: TGTGCCAGCAGAGAGGGGGCTCTTGGTGAAAAACTGTTTTTT.

This rearrangement joins TRBV6-5 to TRBJ2-2; possibly TRBD1 for D (5 bases). V shed 5 bases and J shed 4 bases, with 11 bases lying between them. This CDR3 is built from 14 residues. CDR1 is MNHEY and CDR2 is SVGAGI in the germline V gene. The chain's CDR3 is CASSPHGATGELFF. In DNA form, the CDR3 reads TGTGCCAGCAGTCCTCATGGGGCCACCGGGGAGCTGTTTTTT.

In this sample, this clone turned up a few times. The chain couples TRBV18 to TRBJ2-2, with TRBD2 identical over 8 bases. Per the germline V gene, CDR1 is KGHSH and CDR2 is LQKENI. The CDR3 covers 15 residues. The V and J ends lost 1 base and 4 bases, in that order; junction bases with no gene match: 2. CDR3 protein: CASSPLSGSTGELFF. The CDR3 coding sequence is TGTGCCAGCTCACCACTAAGCGGGAGCACCGGGGAGCTGTTTTTT.

This chain connects TRBV30 to TRBJ2-1; maybe TRBD2 (7 bases). Per the germline V gene, CDR1 is GTSNPN and CDR2 is SVGIG (reference sequence). V shed 3 bases and J shed 1 base, with 13 bases lying between them. CDR3 length: 15 residues. The CDR3 sequence: CAWSLGRGSYNEQFF. The CDR3 coding sequence is TGTGCCTGGAGCCTAGGGAGGGGGTCCTACAATGAGCAGTTCTTC.

This clone has ten or more counts. The chain is built from TRBV13 and TRBJ2-7; tentative D call: TRBD1 (5 bases). From germline, CDR1 is PRHDT and CDR2 FYEKMQ (reference sequence). Trimming cost V 6 bases and J 4 bases, with 19 bases left between them. The CDR3 contains 15 residues. The CDR3 loop is CASRPPNSQGYEQYF. The CDR3 nucleotides are TGTGCCAGCAGACCACCGAATTCTCAGGGTTACGAGCAGTACTTC.

This clone came up a few times. The CDR3 reads CASSLVQYNEQFF. The DNA of the CDR3 is TGTGCCAGCAGCTTAGTACAATACAATGAGCAGTTCTTC. The J gene is TRBJ2-1, the V gene TRBV11-3; no firm D call. CDR1 and CDR2 from the germline V gene are SGHNT and YENEEA. V gave up 1 base and J gave up 4 bases, with 5 bases separating them. The CDR3 covers 13 residues.

This clone has just a few counts. The genes are TRBV9 and TRBJ2-1; D perhaps matches TRBD1 (6 bases). The germline gives CDR1 SGDLS, CDR2 YYNGEE. The CDR3 is 17 residues long. V was pared by 0 bases and J by 5 bases, with 18 bases between. As DNA, the CDR3 is TGTGCCAGCAGCGTAGGGAAAGGGGGACCCAACCACAATGAGCAGTTCTTC. Translating gives CASSVGKGGPNHNEQFF.

This clone was counted only a few times. Here the CDR3 DNA reads TGTGCCAGCAGGTGGACAGAAACCAATCAGCCCCAGCATTTT. As protein: CASRWTETNQPQHF. The rearrangement uses TRBV6-1 and TRBJ1-5; TRBD1 might be the D (6 bases). This CDR3 is 14 amino acids long. CDR1 is MNHNS and CDR2 is SASEGT in the germline V gene. Between the trimmed V and J ends, which lost 6 bases and 3 bases, there was a span of 12 bases.

CDR3 in DNA: TGCGCCAGCAGCGGAAGCTCCTCCGGGACAGAACTGTACTTC. Translating it yields CASSGSSSGTELYF. The chain couples TRBV5-1 to TRBJ2-7; 7 bases line up with TRBD1. This CDR3 spans 14 amino acids. V trimming: 4 bases; J trimming: 12 bases; junction bases outside the gene matches: 16. The germline CDR1 and CDR2 sequences are SGHRS and YFSETQ.

This clone was observed a few times. The chain carries TRBV2 and TRBJ1-6; D may be TRBD1 (5 bases). There are 15 residues in the CDR3. Trimming left V 3 bases short and J 7 bases short, with 13 bases between. Germline CDR1 is SNHLY and CDR2 is FYNNEI. CDR3 region: CASSDQGLVNSPLHF. For the CDR3, the DNA is TGTGCCAGCAGTGATCAGGGCCTCGTCAATTCACCCCTCCACTTT.

This clone occurred a few times. This chain joins TRBV2 and TRBJ2-2; D might be TRBD1 (7 bases). The CDR3 is 15 amino acids. Germline CDR1 and CDR2: SNHLY and FYNNEI. Trimming removed 3 bases at V and 0 bases at J, with 8 bases between. In nucleotides, the CDR3 is TGTGCCAGCAGTGACAGGGGGGCGAACACCGGGGAGCTGTTTTTT. Its translation is CASSDRGANTGELFF.

This clone was detected only a few times. The rearrangement links TRBV23-1 to TRBJ1-2, with D uncertain. TRBV23-1 is recorded as an ORF, its role being uncertain. The CDR3 consists of 10 residues. V was trimmed by 3 bases and J by 6 bases, leaving 2 bases between them. The CDR3 region is CASSHDGYTF. In DNA form, the CDR3 reads TGCGCCAGCAGTCACGATGGCTACACCTTC.

V usage is TRBV19 and J usage is TRBJ1-4, with a tentative D call TRBD1 (5 bases). The CDR3 totals 16 residues. The germline gives CDR1 LNHDA, CDR2 SQIVND (reference sequence). Trimming cost V 4 bases and J 0 bases, with 12 bases left between them. The CDR3, as DNA: TGTGCCAGTAGTAGCGACAGTGGTGCAACTAATGAAAAACTGTTTTTT. It yields the protein CASSSDSGATNEKLFF.

This clone was seen a handful of times. V gene TRBV7-9 combines with J gene TRBJ1-2, with 9 bases lining up with TRBD1. CDR3 length equals 17 residues. Germline CDR1 is SEHNR and CDR2 is FQNEAQ (reference sequence). V lost 3 bases and J lost 0; bases outside the gene matches: 8. The CDR3 sequence: CASSFGLDRGTNYGYTF. The CDR3 DNA reads TGTGCCAGCAGCTTCGGATTGGACAGGGGAACTAACTATGGCTACACCTTC.

The chain employs TRBV7-2 and TRBJ1-5; 8 bases fit TRBD1. The CDR3 runs 14 residues. Unmatched junction bases numbered 6, after V lost 5 bases and J lost 6 bases. From germline, CDR1 is SGHTA and CDR2 FQGNSA. The CDR3 DNA reads TGTGCCAGCAGCAGACGACAGGGGTCTCAGCCCCAGCATTTT. It encodes CASSRRQGSQPQHF.

The J gene is TRBJ1-1, the V gene TRBV9; D may be TRBD1 (6 bases). From germline, CDR1 is SGDLS and CDR2 YYNGEE. V lost 0 bases and J 1 base, leaving 7 bases between the germline ends. The CDR3 consists of 14 residues. DNA of the CDR3: TGTGCCAGCAGCGTAGAGGGGGAGAACACTGAAGCTTTCTTT. Translation gives CASSVEGENTEAFF.